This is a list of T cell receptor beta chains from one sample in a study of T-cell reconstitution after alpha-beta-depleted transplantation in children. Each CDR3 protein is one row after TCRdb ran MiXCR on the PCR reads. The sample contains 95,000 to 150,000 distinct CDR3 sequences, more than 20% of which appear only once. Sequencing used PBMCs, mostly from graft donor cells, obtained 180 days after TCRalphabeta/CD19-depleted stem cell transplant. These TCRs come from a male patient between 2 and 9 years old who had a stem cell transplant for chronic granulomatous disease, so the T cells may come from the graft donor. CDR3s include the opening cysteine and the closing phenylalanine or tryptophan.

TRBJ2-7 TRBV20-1 CSPTRLVLGLIRQYF
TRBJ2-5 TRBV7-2 CASSLGQGQETQYF
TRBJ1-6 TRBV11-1 CASSTRSGNSPLHF
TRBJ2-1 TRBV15 CATSRALRFEQFF
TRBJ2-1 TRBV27 CASSLRSLLAGYNEQFF
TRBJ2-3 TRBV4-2 CASSQNRQGLTDTQYF
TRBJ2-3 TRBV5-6 CASSTDRSTDTQYF
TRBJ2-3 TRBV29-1 CSVQGLAGRRDTQYF
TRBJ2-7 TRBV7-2 CASRSIGLAGHEQYF
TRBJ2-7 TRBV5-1 CASSLRVGGTGTYEQYF
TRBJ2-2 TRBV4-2 CASSQDGLAGFTGELFF
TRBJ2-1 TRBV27 CASSYSGTYNEQFF
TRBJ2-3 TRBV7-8 CASSFLVAGGYTQYF
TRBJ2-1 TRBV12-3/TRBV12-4 CASSYTPGLATNEQFF
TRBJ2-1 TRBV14 CASSQPPRGKRNNEQFF
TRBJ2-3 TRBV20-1 CSARPRLYTDTQYF
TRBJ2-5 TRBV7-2 CASSPLPRGAIQETQYF
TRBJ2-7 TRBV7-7 CASSLYHWDTSYEQYF
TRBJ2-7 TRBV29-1 CSVRQGGSYEQYF
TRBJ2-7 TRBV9 CASSVVGRVSYEQYF
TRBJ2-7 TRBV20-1 CSAHQGQGRHEQYF
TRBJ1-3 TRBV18 CASSPPGSSGNTIYF
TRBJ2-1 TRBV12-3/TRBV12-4 CASSFGLRDEQFF
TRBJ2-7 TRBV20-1 CSARMWSVGSYEQYF